In this sample, the clone carrying this T cell receptor beta chain turned up a few times. The antigen remains unidentified. The data stem from a study of beta chain features in type 1 diabetes. Broader study findings: When Type 1 diabetes patients were examined, their TCRB CDR3s proved moderately but significantly shorter in all four CD4+ subsets.

cDNA synthesis used the whole RNA isolate, giving expressed TCRB sequences. The assay was immunoSEQ multiplex PCR, and TCRdb's table has in-frame clones only and misses some. The table includes 150,000 to 190,000 clones, around 10% detected once. The sequenced material came from central memory CD4+ T cells from blood. The clonotype comes from a man aged 25 to 45 with type 1 diabetes.

Written as DNA, the CDR3 is TGCAGTGCCTACCAAAACACTGAAGCTTTCTTT. Its translation: CSAYQNTEAFF. The rearrangement joins TRBV20-1 to TRBJ1-1; D is uncertain. V lost 6 bases to trimming and J lost 2 bases, with 7 bases between them. Germline CDR1 and CDR2: DFQATT and SNEGSKA (reference sequence). The CDR3 is 11 amino acids.